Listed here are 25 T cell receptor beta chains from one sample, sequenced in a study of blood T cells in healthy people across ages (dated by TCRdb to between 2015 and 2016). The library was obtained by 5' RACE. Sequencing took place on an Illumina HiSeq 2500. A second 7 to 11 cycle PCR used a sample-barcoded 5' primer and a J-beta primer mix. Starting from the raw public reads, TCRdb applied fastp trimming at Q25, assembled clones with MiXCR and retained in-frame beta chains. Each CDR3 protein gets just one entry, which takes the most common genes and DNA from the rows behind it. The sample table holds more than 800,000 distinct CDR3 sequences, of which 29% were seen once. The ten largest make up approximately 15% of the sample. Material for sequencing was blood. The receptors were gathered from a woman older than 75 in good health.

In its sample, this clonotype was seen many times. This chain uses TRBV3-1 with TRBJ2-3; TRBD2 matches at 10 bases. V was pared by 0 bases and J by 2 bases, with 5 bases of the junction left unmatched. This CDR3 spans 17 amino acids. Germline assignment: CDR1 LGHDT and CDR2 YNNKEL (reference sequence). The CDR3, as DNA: TGTGCCAGCAGCCAAGAACTAGCGGGGCGGAACACAGATACGCAGTATTTT. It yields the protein CASSQELAGRNTDTQYF.

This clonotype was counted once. CDR3 bases: TGTGCCAGCAGCTTCCAAGGACAGTCTGAAGCTTTCTTT. It translates to CASSFQGQSEAFF. The chain joins TRBV11-2 to TRBJ1-1, with TRBD1 as a possible D gene (6 bases). CDR3 length: 13 residues. V lost 3 bases, J lost 6 bases, and 11 bases lay in between. The germline CDR1 and CDR2 sequences are SGHAT and FQNNGV.

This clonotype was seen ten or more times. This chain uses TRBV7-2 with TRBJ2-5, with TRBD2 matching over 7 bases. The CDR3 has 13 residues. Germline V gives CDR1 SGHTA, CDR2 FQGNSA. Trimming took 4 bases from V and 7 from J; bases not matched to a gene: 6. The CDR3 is CASSSRGVGTQYF. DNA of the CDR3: TGTGCCAGCAGCTCCCGGGGGGTTGGGACCCAGTACTTC.

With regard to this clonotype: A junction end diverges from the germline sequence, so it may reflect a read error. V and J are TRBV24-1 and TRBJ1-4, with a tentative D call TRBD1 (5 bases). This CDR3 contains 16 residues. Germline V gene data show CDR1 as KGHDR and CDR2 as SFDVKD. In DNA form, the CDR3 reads TGTGCCACCAGTGATCCGACCCGGGACGAGAATGAAAAACGGTTTTTT. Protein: CATSDPTRDENEKRFF.

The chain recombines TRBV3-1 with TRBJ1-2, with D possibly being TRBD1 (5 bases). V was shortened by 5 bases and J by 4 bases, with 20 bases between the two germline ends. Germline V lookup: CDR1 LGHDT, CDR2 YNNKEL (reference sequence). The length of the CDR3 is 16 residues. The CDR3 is CASSFRGTAVSYGYTF. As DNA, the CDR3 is TGTGCCAGCAGCTTCCGGGGGACCGCGGTCAGCTATGGCTACACCTTC.

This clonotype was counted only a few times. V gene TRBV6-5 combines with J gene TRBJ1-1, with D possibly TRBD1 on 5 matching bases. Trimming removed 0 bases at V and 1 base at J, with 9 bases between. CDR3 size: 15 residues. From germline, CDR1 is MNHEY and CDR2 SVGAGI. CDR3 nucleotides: TGTGCCAGCAGTTACTCGAGACAGACGAACACTGAAGCTTTCTTT. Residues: CASSYSRQTNTEAFF.

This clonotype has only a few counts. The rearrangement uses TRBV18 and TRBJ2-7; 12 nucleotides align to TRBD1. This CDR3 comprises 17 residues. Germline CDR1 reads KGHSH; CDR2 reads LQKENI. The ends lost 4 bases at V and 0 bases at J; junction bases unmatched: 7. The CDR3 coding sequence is TGTGCCAGCTCACGACCGGGACAGGGGGCTGGCTCCTACGAGCAGTACTTC. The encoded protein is CASSRPGQGAGSYEQYF.

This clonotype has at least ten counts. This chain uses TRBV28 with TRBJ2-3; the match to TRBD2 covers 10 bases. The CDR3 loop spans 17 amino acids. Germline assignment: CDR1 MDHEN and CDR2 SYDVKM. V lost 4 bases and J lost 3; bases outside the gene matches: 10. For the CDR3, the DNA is TGTGCCAGCAGTTCACCCCGACTAGCGGGTGCGACAGATACGCAGTATTTT. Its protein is CASSSPRLAGATDTQYF.

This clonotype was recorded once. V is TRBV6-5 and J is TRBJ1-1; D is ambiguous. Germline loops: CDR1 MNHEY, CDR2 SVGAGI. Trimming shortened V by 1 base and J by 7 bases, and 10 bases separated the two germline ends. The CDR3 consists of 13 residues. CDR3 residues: CASSYFLGGEAFF. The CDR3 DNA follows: TGTGCCAGCAGTTACTTCCTCGGAGGTGAAGCTTTCTTT.

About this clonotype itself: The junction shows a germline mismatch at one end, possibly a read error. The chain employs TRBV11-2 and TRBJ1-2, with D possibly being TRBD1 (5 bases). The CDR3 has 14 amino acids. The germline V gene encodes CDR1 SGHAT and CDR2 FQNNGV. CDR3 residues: CASSAIGTNHGYTF. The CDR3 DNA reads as TGTGCCAGCAGCGCAATCGGGACTAACCATGGCTACACCTTC. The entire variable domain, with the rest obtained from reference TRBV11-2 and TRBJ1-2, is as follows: EAGVAQSPRYKIIEKRQSVAFWCNPISGHATLYWYQQILGQGPKLLIQFQNNGVVDDSQLPKDRFSAERLKGVDSTLKIQPAKLEDSAVYLCASSAIGTNHGYTFGSGTRLTVV.

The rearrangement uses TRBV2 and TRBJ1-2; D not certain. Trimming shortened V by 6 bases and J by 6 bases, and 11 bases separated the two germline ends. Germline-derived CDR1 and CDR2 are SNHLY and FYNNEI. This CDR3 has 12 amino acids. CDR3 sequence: CASRTPADGYTF. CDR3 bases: TGTGCCAGCAGGACCCCTGCTGATGGCTACACCTTC.

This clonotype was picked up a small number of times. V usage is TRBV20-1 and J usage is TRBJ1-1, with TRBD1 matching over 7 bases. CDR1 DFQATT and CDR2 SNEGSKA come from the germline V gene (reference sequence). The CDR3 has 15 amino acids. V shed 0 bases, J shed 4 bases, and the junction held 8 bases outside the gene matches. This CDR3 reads CSARDPRQGATEAFF. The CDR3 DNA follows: TGCAGTGCTAGAGATCCCAGACAGGGAGCCACTGAAGCTTTCTTT.

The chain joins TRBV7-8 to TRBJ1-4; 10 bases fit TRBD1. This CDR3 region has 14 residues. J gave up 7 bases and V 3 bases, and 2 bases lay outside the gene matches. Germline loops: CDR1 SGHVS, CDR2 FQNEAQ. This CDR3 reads CASSFGQGVEKLFF. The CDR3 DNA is TGTGCCAGCAGCTTTGGACAGGGGGTTGAAAAACTGTTTTTT.

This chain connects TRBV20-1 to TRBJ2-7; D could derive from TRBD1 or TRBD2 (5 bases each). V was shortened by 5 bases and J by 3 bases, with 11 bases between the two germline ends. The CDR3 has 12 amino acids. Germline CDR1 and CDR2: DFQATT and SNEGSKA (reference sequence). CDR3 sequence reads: CSAVGPSYEQYF. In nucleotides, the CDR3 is TGCAGTGCTGTGGGACCGAGCTACGAGCAGTACTTC.

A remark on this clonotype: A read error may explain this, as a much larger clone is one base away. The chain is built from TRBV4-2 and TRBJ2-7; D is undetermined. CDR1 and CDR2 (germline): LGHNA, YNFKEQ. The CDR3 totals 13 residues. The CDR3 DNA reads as TGTGCCAGCGGCCAAGATCTACGACGCGAGCAGTACTTC. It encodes CASGQDLRREQYF.

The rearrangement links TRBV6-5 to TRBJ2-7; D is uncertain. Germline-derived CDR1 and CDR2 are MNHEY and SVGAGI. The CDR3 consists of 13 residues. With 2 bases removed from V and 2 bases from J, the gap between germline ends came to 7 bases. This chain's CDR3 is CASSYRLTYEQYF. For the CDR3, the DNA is TGTGCCAGCAGTTACAGGCTAACCTACGAGCAGTACTTC.

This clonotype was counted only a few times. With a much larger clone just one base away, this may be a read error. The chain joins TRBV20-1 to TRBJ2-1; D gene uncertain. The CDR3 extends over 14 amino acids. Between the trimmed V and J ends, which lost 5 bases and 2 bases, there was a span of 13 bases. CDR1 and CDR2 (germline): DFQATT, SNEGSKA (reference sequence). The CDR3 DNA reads TGCAGTGCTTCACGCCCAGCGCCCTACAATGAGCAGTTCTTC. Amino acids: CSASRPAPYNEQFF.

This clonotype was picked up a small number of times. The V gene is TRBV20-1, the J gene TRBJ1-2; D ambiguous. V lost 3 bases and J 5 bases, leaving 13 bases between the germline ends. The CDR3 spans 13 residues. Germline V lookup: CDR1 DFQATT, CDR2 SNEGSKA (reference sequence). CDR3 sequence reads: CSAREGELYGYTF. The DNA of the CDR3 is TGCAGTGCTAGGGAGGGAGAACTTTATGGCTACACCTTC.

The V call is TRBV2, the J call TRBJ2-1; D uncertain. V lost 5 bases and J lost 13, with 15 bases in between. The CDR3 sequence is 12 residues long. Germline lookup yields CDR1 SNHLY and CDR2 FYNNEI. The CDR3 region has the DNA TGTGCCAGCAGTCCCCTCCTAGAGACCCAGTTCTTC. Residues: CASSPLLETQFF. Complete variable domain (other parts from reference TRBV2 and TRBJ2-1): EPEVTQTPSHQVTQMGQEVILRCVPISNHLYFYWYRQILGQKVEFLVSFYNNEISEKSEIFDDQFSVERPDGSNFTLKIRSTKLEDSAMYFCASSPLLETQFFGPGTRLTVL.

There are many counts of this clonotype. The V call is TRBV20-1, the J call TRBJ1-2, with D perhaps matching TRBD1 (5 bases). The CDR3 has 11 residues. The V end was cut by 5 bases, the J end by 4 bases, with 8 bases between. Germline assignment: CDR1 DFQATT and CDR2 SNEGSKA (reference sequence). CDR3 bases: TGCAGTGCTGGGGGGACCTATGGCTACACCTTC. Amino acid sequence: CSAGGTYGYTF.

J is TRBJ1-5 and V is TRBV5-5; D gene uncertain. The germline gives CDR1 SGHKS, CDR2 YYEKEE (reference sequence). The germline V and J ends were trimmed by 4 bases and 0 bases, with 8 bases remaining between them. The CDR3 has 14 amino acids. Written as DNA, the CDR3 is TGTGCCAGCAGCACCGGGCGTAGCAATCAGCCCCAGCATTTT. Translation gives CASSTGRSNQPQHF.

The CDR3 sequence is CASRRPDSTDTQYF. The CDR3 DNA reads as TGTGCCAGCAGGAGGCCGGACAGCACAGATACGCAGTATTTT. The chain joins TRBV6-1 to TRBJ2-3; the D is unclear. V lost 6 bases and J lost 0, with 10 bases in between. The germline CDR1 and CDR2 sequences are MNHNS and SASEGT. This CDR3 is built from 14 residues.

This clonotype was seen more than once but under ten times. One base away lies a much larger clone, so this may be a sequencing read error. The CDR3 nucleotides are TGCGCCAGCAGCCAAGATCGCTCCGGGACAGGGGGCGCGCAAAATTCACCCCTCCACTTT. As protein: CASSQDRSGTGGAQNSPLHF. The chain carries TRBV4-1 and TRBJ1-6; 12 bases are shared with TRBD1. Germline CDR1 reads MGHRA; CDR2 reads YSYEKL. The CDR3 spans 20 residues. J was trimmed by 7 bases and V by 0 bases; bases with no gene match: 13.

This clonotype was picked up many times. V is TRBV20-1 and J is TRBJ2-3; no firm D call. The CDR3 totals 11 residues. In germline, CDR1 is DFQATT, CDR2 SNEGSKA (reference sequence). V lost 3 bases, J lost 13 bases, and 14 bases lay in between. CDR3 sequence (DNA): TGCAGTGCTAGGGTTGCACCATTTGAGTATTTT. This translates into CSARVAPFEYF.

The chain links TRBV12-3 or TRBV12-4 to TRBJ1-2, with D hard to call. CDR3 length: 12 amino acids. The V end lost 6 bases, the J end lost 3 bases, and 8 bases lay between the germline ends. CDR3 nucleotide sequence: TGTGCCAGCAGCCGAGAGGACTATGGCTACACCTTC. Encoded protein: CASSREDYGYTF.